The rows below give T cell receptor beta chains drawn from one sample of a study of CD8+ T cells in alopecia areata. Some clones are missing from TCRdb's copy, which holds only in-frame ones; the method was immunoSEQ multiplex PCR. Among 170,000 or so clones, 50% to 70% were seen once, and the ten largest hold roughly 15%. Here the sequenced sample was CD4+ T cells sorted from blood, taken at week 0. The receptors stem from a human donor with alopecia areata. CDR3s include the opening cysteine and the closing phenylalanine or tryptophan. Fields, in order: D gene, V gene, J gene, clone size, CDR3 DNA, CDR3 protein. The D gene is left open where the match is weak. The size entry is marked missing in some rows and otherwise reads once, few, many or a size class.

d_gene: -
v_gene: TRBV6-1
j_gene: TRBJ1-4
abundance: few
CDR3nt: TGTGCCAGCAGTGTGAGGATCGCTGAAAAACTGTTTTTT
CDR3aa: CASSVRIAEKLFF

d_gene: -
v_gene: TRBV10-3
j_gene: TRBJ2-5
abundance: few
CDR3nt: TGTGCCATCAGTGGTACCTCCCGGGAGACCCAGTACTTC
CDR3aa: CAISGTSRETQYF

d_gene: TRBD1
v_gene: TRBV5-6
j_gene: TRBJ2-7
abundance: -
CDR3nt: TGTGCCAGCAGCCCGGACAGGAACTACGAGCAGTACTTC
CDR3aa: CASSPDRNYEQYF

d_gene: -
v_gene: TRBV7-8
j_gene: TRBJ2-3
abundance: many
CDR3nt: TGTGCCAGCAGCTTAGGGCTGGATACGCAGTATTTT
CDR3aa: CASSLGLDTQYF

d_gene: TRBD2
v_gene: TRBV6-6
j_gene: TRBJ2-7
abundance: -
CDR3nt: TGTGCCAGCAGTTCTAGCGGGGGTGAGGCGGTGCAGTACTTC
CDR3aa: CASSSSGGEAVQYF

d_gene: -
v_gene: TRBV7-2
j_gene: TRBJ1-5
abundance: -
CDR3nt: TGTGCCAGCAGCTCTAGCAGCCGGAATCAGCCCCAGCATTTT
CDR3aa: CASSSSSRNQPQHF

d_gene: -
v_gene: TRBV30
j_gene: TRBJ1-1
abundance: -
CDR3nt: TGTGCCTGGTCCCACACTGAAGCTTTCTTT
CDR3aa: CAWSHTEAFF

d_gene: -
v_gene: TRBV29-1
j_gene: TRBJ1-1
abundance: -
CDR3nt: TGCAGCGTCCGGGGGAGCCTCACTGAAGCTTTCTTT
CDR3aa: CSVRGSLTEAFF

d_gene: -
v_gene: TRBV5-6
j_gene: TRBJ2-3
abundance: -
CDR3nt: TGTGCCAGCAGGCCCGCATGGAGCACAGATACGCAGTATTTT
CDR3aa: CASRPAWSTDTQYF

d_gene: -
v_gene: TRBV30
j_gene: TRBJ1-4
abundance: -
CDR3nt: TGTGCCTGGAGTGCGTGGGGCCTCGGGGGGACTAATGAAAAACTGTTTTTT
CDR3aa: CAWSAWGLGGTNEKLFF

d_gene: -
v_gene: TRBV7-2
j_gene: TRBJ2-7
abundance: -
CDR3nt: TGTGCCAGCAGCTCCCATAGGGCACGGAGATACGAGCAGTACTTC
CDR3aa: CASSSHRARRYEQYF

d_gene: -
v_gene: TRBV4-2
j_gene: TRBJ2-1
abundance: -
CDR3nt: TGTGCCAGCAGCCACCCCGGGGACAATGAGCAGTTCTTC
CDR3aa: CASSHPGDNEQFF

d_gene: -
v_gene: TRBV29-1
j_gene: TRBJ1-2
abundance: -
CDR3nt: TGCAGCATCCAGCAGGGTAGCGGCTACACCTTC
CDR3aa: CSIQQGSGYTF

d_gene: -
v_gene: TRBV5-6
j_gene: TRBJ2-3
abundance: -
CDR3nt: TGTGCCAGCAGCTGGGGATTGGGGGGTACAGATACGCAGTATTTT
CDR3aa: CASSWGLGGTDTQYF

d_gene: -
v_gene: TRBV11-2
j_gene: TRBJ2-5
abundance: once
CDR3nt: TGTGCCAGCAGCTTAGTTCGGGAGACCCAGTACTTC
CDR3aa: CASSLVRETQYF

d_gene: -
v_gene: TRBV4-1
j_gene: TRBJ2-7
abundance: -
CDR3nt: TGCGCCAGCAGCCAAGGCGGGGCCTACCGGGCCTACGAGCAGTACTTC
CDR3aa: CASSQGGAYRAYEQYF

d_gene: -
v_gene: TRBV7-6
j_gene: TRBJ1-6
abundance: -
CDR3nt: TGTGCCAGCAGCTTGGGGGGGAGCTCCTATAATTCACCCCTCCACTTT
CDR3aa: CASSLGGSSYNSPLHF

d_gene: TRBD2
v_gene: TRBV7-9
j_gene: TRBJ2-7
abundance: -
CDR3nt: TGTGCCATCCTCGGGGGGGGCCACGAGCAGTACTTC
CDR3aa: CAILGGGHEQYF